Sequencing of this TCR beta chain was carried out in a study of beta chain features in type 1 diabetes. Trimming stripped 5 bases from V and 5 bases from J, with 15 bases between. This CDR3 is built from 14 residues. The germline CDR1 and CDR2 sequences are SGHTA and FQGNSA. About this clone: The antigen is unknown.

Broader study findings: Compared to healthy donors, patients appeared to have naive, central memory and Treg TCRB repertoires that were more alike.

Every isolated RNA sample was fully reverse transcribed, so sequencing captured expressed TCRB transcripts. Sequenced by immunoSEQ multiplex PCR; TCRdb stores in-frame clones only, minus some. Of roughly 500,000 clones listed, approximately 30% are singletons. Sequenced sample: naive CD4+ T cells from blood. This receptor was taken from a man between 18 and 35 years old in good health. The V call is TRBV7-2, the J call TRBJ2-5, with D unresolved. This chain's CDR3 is CASSPPSLGETQYF. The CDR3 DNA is TGTGCCAGCAGCCCCCCAAGTCTAGGGGAGACCCAGTACTTC.